These 32 T cell receptor beta chains were all obtained from the same sample, sequenced in a study of T-cell reconstitution after alpha-beta-depleted transplantation in children (dated by TCRdb to the mid-2010s). Libraries were built with PCR. Reads for this sample came from an Illumina HiSeq 2500. TCR library preparation used molecular barcoding, with unique molecular identifiers applied to normalize quantification of the TCRbeta repertoire. Using fastp at Q25 and MiXCR, TCRdb reprocessed the public reads and kept productive beta chains. Under each unique CDR3 protein, matching rows form one entry showing the most common genes and DNA. For this sample there are about 980,000 distinct CDR3 sequences; around 30% appear just once. 25% to 35% of the sample comes from the top ten. The treatment or condition label corresponds to: allogeneic hematopoietic cell transplantation with graft depleted of TCRalphabeta T cells and CD19 B cells.

Sequencing was performed on PBMCs, mostly from graft donor cells, taken 360 days after TCRalphabeta/CD19-depleted stem cell transplant. The receptors derive from a boy in the first two years of life who had a stem cell transplant for SCID, so the T cells may come from the graft donor.

The chain combines TRBV9 with TRBJ2-3, with D hard to call. Germline CDR1 reads SGDLS; CDR2 reads YYNGEE. V lost 0 bases and J lost 6, with 11 bases in between. This CDR3 contains 14 residues. The DNA of the CDR3 is TGTGCCAGCAGCGTAGCTACGACTGGGGATACGCAGTATTTT. Protein sequence: CASSVATTGDTQYF.

The chain has TRBV9 and TRBJ2-2; TRBD2 agrees at 7 bases. The CDR3 length is 16 residues. Germline V gene sequence: CDR1 SGDLS, CDR2 YYNGEE. Unmatched junction bases numbered 8, after V lost 2 bases and J lost 4 bases. DNA of the CDR3: TGTGCCAGCAGCGTTATAGCGGGTCTAGGCACCGGGGAGCTGTTTTTT. It codes for CASSVIAGLGTGELFF. Variable domain in full (rest from reference TRBV9 and TRBJ2-2): DSGVTQTPKHLITATGQRVTLRCSPRSGDLSVYWYQQSLDQGLQFLIQYYNGEERAKGNILERFSAQQFPDLHSELNLSSLELGDSALYFCASSVIAGLGTGELFFGEGSRLTVL.

V is TRBV11-2 and J is TRBJ2-1; TRBD1 aligns across 9 bases. The CDR3 runs to 16 residues. Germline lookup yields CDR1 SGHAT and CDR2 FQNNGV. Losses at the gene ends were 3 bases for V and 8 bases for J; bases not matched to a gene: 11. The DNA of the CDR3 is TGTGCCAGCAGCTTCAATCGGGACAGGGCTTTCCATGAGCAGTTCTTC. This translates into CASSFNRDRAFHEQFF.

This clonotype was seen a few times. The rearrangement links TRBV12-3 or TRBV12-4 to TRBJ1-2, with a tentative D call TRBD1 (6 bases). This CDR3 contains 15 residues. The V and J ends lost 3 bases and 7 bases respectively, with 18 bases between them. CDR3 region: CASSLRGTTMVGYTF. CDR3 sequence (DNA): TGTGCCAGCAGTTTGAGGGGGACAACTATGGTTGGCTACACCTTC.

The chain joins TRBV7-7 to TRBJ2-1, with a tentative D call TRBD1 (6 bases). The germline CDR1 and CDR2 sequences are SSHAT and FNYEAQ (reference sequence). Trimming pared 6 bases from V and 1 base from J, leaving 16 bases between. The length of the CDR3 is 16 residues. The CDR3, as DNA: TGTGCCAGCAGTTTGGGGGCAGGACAATCCTACAATGAGCAGTTCTTC. Amino acid sequence: CASSLGAGQSYNEQFF.

This clonotype was counted a few times. J is TRBJ1-5 and V is TRBV10-3; D is unclear. Germline CDR1 is ENHRY and CDR2 is SYGVKD. The CDR3 runs to 10 residues. With 10 bases removed from V and 6 bases from J, the gap between germline ends came to 7 bases. In nucleotides, the CDR3 is TGTGCCACCTCGGTTCAGCCCCAGCATTTT. Translation: CATSVQPQHF.

The rearrangement joins TRBV20-1 to TRBJ2-7, with D unclear. CDR1 is DFQATT and CDR2 is SNEGSKA in the germline V gene (reference sequence). V lost 0 bases to trimming and J lost 2 bases, with 14 bases between them. This CDR3 region has 15 residues. The CDR3 DNA is TGCAGTGCTAGAGATCTTGGAGCTACTCCCTACGAGCAGTACTTC. The encoded protein is CSARDLGATPYEQYF.

The table lists this clonotype with a few counts. The chain employs TRBV11-2 and TRBJ2-3; 9 bases are shared with TRBD1. V lost 5 bases, J lost 2 bases, and 20 bases stayed unmatched. Germline CDR1 and CDR2: SGHAT and FQNNGV. This CDR3 spans 20 amino acids. The CDR3 DNA follows: TGTGCCAGCAGCCGCCCGGGACAGGGCTCCCCTAAATCCCACACAGATACGCAGTATTTT. Translating gives CASSRPGQGSPKSHTDTQYF.

The genes are TRBV12-3 or TRBV12-4 and TRBJ1-5; D gene uncertain. V was shortened by 3 bases and J by 3 bases, with 9 bases between the two germline ends. CDR3 size: 14 residues. The CDR3 DNA is TGTGCCAGCAGTTTCGGGGAGTACAATCAGCCCCAGCATTTT. This translates into CASSFGEYNQPQHF.

The rearrangement links TRBV18 to TRBJ1-4, with 9 bases identical to TRBD1. After removal of 3 bases from V and 7 bases from J, the junction contained 6 bases not matched to a gene. The CDR3 is 15 residues long. The germline V gene has CDR1 KGHSH and CDR2 LQKENI. CDR3 DNA sequence: TGTGCCAGCTCACCCGGACAGGGGAAGTTTGAAAAACTGTTTTTT. This translates into CASSPGQGKFEKLFF.

The chain uses TRBV7-9 and TRBJ2-7; 10 nucleotides line up with TRBD1. V dropped 1 base and J dropped 2; count of bases not matched to a gene: 8. Germline CDR1 SEHNR, CDR2 FQNEAQ (reference sequence). The CDR3 runs to 17 residues. In nucleotides, the CDR3 is TGTGCCAGCAGCTTAGGTTCCGTAGGGACAGGGGCCTACGAGCAGTACTTC. Protein sequence: CASSLGSVGTGAYEQYF.

This clonotype was observed a few times. For the CDR3, the DNA is TGCACCCAGCGGGGTCATATTGGGGATGAGCAGTTCTTC. It codes for CTQRGHIGDEQFF. This chain uses TRBV20-1 with TRBJ2-1, with TRBD2 identical over 7 bases. The length of the CDR3 is 13 residues. CDR1 DFQATT and CDR2 SNEGSKA come from the germline V gene (reference sequence).

About this clonotype itself: Its ends do not fully match the called genes, so a read error is possible. The gene calls are TRBV20-1 and TRBJ1-1; no definite D call. Germline V gives CDR1 DFQATT, CDR2 SNEGSKA (reference sequence). This CDR3 comprises 12 residues. CDR3 nucleotides: TGCAGTGCTGCCAAATGGAACGCTGAAGCTTTCTTT. Translation gives CSAAKWNAEAFF.

Comment on this clonotype: Sequence at one end of the junction differs from germline and may be a read error. The rearrangement uses TRBV2 and TRBJ2-1; 12 bases agree with TRBD2. In germline, CDR1 is SNHLY, CDR2 FYNNEI. The CDR3 runs 13 residues. DNA for the CDR3: TGTGCCAGCAGGGAAGGGACTAGCGGGGAGCAGTTCTTC. It is translated as CASREGTSGEQFF.

This clonotype was found a few times. The chain is built from TRBV6-5 and TRBJ2-2; 8 nucleotides agree with TRBD1. Per germline, CDR1 MNHEY and CDR2 SVGAGI. Trimming took 0 bases from V and 3 from J; bases not matched to a gene: 6. The CDR3 consists of 17 residues. The CDR3 DNA is TGTGCCAGCAGTTACTCGTTCGGACAGGGTTACACCGGGGAGCTGTTTTTT. It is translated as CASSYSFGQGYTGELFF.

This clonotype was detected only a few times. This chain joins TRBV7-8 and TRBJ2-6, with D perhaps matching TRBD2 (6 bases). V shed 1 base and J shed 0 bases, with 13 bases lying between them. Germline CDR1 is SGHVS and CDR2 is FQNEAQ. The length of the CDR3 is 18 residues. The CDR3 region has the DNA TGTGCCAGCAGCTTAGTGGGACTGGCTCTCTCTGGGGCCAACGTCCTGACTTTC. Its translation is CASSLVGLALSGANVLTF.

The V gene is TRBV20-1, the J gene TRBJ1-4, with 7 bases aligning to TRBD1. Germline V gene lookup returns CDR1 DFQATT and CDR2 SNEGSKA (reference sequence). Trimming at V came to 2 bases and at J to 6 bases, leaving 6 bases not matched to a gene. CDR3 length: 14 amino acids. The CDR3 sequence is CSARKTGTDEKLFF. CDR3 bases: TGCAGTGCTAGAAAGACAGGGACGGATGAAAAACTGTTTTTT.

This clonotype was recorded a few times. The chain uses TRBV12-3 or TRBV12-4 and TRBJ2-7; possibly TRBD1 for D (6 bases). The V end was cut by 1 base, the J end by 3 bases, with 13 bases between. This CDR3 is 15 amino acids long. The CDR3 DNA reads TGTGCCAGCAGTTTAGGGGACAAGGGTTACTACGAGCAGTACTTC. Its protein product is CASSLGDKGYYEQYF.

The V gene is TRBV24-1, the J gene TRBJ2-4, with D possibly being TRBD1 or TRBD2 (5 bases each). The V gene lost 1 base and the J gene lost 1 base, with 7 bases spanning the gap. CDR1 is KGHDR and CDR2 is SFDVKD in the germline V gene. This CDR3 spans 15 amino acids. For the CDR3, the DNA is TGTGCCACCAGTGATTTAGGGGAGGCCAAAAACATTCAGTACTTC. Protein: CATSDLGEAKNIQYF.

This clonotype was counted a few times. The rearrangement links TRBV7-9 to TRBJ2-7; the D is unclear. Per the germline V gene, CDR1 is SEHNR and CDR2 is FQNEAQ (reference sequence). There are 12 residues in the CDR3. Trimming removed 5 bases at V and 4 bases at J, with 9 bases between. The CDR3 DNA reads as TGTGCCAGCAGCGCATTAGTGTACGAGCAGTACTTC. It translates to CASSALVYEQYF.

The gene calls are TRBV20-1 and TRBJ1-1, with 11 bases lining up with TRBD1. This CDR3 is 16 amino acids long. Germline assignment: CDR1 DFQATT and CDR2 SNEGSKA (reference sequence). The ends lost 1 base at V and 1 base at J; junction bases unmatched: 5. The CDR3 protein is CSARASDRGPNTEAFF. DNA of the CDR3: TGCAGTGCTAGAGCCTCGGACAGGGGGCCGAACACTGAAGCTTTCTTT.

The genes are TRBV9 and TRBJ2-1; possible D gene TRBD2, 7 bases. Per germline, CDR1 SGDLS and CDR2 YYNGEE. The V end lost 6 bases, the J end lost 7 bases, and 20 bases lay between the germline ends. This CDR3 is built from 15 residues. In nucleotides, the CDR3 is TGTGCCAGCACCATTGGAGGGGGGGGGAATAATGAGCAGTTCTTC. The encoded protein is CASTIGGGGNNEQFF.

The chain combines TRBV27 with TRBJ1-2, with D tentatively TRBD1 (5 bases). The germline V and J ends were trimmed by 5 bases and 4 bases, with 14 bases remaining between them. Germline assignment: CDR1 MNHEY and CDR2 SMNVEV (reference sequence). CDR3 length: 14 amino acids. CDR3 sequence: CASSNRRHGYGYTF. DNA for the CDR3: TGTGCCAGCAGTAACAGGAGGCATGGCTATGGCTACACCTTC.

This chain connects TRBV4-2 to TRBJ2-3, with 14 bases matching TRBD2. Germline V gene lookup returns CDR1 LGHNA and CDR2 YNFKEQ. Trimming at V came to 4 bases and at J to 1 base, leaving 4 bases not matched to a gene. The CDR3 has 17 residues. CDR3 in amino acids: CASSRTTSGGGTDTQYF. The CDR3, as DNA: TGTGCCAGCAGCCGGACGACTAGCGGGGGGGGCACAGATACGCAGTATTTT.

The chain combines TRBV19 with TRBJ2-7; 7 nucleotides match TRBD2. V lost 5 bases and J lost 7; bases outside the gene matches: 8. This CDR3 has 13 amino acids. Germline V gives CDR1 LNHDA, CDR2 SQIVND (reference sequence). The CDR3 DNA follows: TGTGCCAGTAGTCGCTCCGGGACTAAAGAGCAGTACTTC. Protein product: CASSRSGTKEQYF. The whole variable domain, filled in from reference TRBV19 and TRBJ2-7, reads DGGITQSPKYLFRKEGQNVTLSCEQNLNHDAMYWYRQDPGQGLRLIYYSQIVNDFQKGDIAEGYSVSREKKESFPLTVTSAQKNPTAFYLCASSRSGTKEQYFGPGTRLTVT.

The chain joins TRBV18 to TRBJ2-3; D gene uncertain. The CDR3 length is 14 residues. The V and J ends lost 0 bases and 1 base respectively, with 5 bases between them. Germline V lookup: CDR1 KGHSH, CDR2 LQKENI. CDR3 amino acids: CASSPPTRTDTQYF. The CDR3 region has the DNA TGTGCCAGCTCACCACCCACCCGCACAGATACGCAGTATTTT.

This clonotype was counted a few times. The chain combines TRBV28 with TRBJ2-7; D is undetermined. The CDR3 has 18 residues. Germline assignment: CDR1 MDHEN and CDR2 SYDVKM. V was pared by 6 bases and J by 0 bases, with 24 bases between. DNA for the CDR3: TGTGCCAGCAGCAAATTCCCGCCCCAAAGGGCCTTCTCCTACGAGCAGTACTTC. The encoded protein is CASSKFPPQRAFSYEQYF.

This clonotype was seen more than once but under ten times. This chain connects TRBV28 to TRBJ2-7, with a tentative D call TRBD2 (5 bases). The length of the CDR3 is 13 residues. V lost 4 bases, J lost 7 bases, and 14 bases lay in between. Germline V CDR1 and CDR2: MDHEN, SYDVKM. For the CDR3, the DNA is TGTGCCAGCAGTTCGGGGTATCCGACGGAGCAGTACTTC. It codes for CASSSGYPTEQYF.

CDR3 amino acids: CSARDGGPPGQGAGVGWNNEQFF. The CDR3 nucleotides read TGCAGTGCTAGAGATGGGGGGCCTCCGGGACAGGGGGCGGGTGTGGGTTGGAACAATGAGCAGTTCTTC. The chain has TRBV20-1 and TRBJ2-1, with TRBD1 identical over 12 bases. V was pared by 0 bases and J by 5 bases, with 26 bases of the junction left unmatched. Germline V lookup: CDR1 DFQATT, CDR2 SNEGSKA (reference sequence). This CDR3 spans 23 amino acids.

This chain uses TRBV29-1 with TRBJ1-1, with D uncertain. CDR3 length: 13 residues. The ends were cut back, 3 bases at V and 0 bases at J, with 8 bases in the middle. Germline loops: CDR1 SQVTM, CDR2 ANQGSEA. The CDR3 reads CSVDVLMNTEAFF. The CDR3, as DNA: TGCAGCGTTGATGTCCTTATGAACACTGAAGCTTTCTTT.

The chain joins TRBV12-3 or TRBV12-4 to TRBJ1-1; D may be TRBD1 (6 bases). The length of the CDR3 is 14 residues. The V and J ends lost 6 bases and 4 bases respectively, with 15 bases between them. As DNA, the CDR3 is TGTGCCAGCAGCTCAAGGACAGCCTTCACTGAAGCTTTCTTT. This gives the protein CASSSRTAFTEAFF.

The chain couples TRBV20-1 to TRBJ1-2; no reliable D call. V was pared by 7 bases and J by 6 bases, with 12 bases between. Germline-derived CDR1 and CDR2 are DFQATT and SNEGSKA (reference sequence). The CDR3 extends over 11 amino acids. For the CDR3, the DNA is TGCAGTGGACTCGAGGCCCATGGCTACACCTTC. Translating it yields CSGLEAHGYTF.